This T cell receptor (beta chain) was captured by sequencing in a study of cytomegalovirus exposure and HLA in healthy donors. Study-wide results and limits: Rare sequences made up most TCRs, while some public TCRs were found in many donors. It was reportedly the case that the classifier diagnosed cytomegalovirus status with high specificity and sensitivity. The study flagged roughly 160 TCR beta chains as cytomegalovirus-associated.

In regard to this clone: Its antigen is still unknown.

The roughly 120-subject validation cohort, separate from the roughly 670-subject first cohort, included the donors. Germline lookup yields CDR1 SGHAT and CDR2 FQNNGV. The V gene lost 6 bases and the J gene lost 4 bases, with 20 bases spanning the gap. There are 16 residues in the CDR3. Clones were sequenced by immunoSEQ multiplex PCR, and TCRdb holds only the in-frame ones, with some missing. The sample holds tens of thousands of clones, roughly nine tenths seen once. The TCR sequence derives from a man younger than 35 in good health and CMV-seronegative. The chain is built from TRBV11-2 and TRBJ2-3; TRBD2 might be the D (6 bases). Sequenced: PBMCs. The CDR3 region is CASRFLLGQRADTQYF. The CDR3 DNA follows: TGTGCCAGCAGGTTCTTATTAGGCCAGCGGGCAGATACGCAGTATTTT.